This TCR beta chain comes out of a study of CD8+ T cells in alopecia areata. Investigators isolated RNA and reverse transcribed it into cDNA to act as the sequencing template. TCRdb's copy holds only in-frame clones and misses some; the assay was immunoSEQ multiplex PCR. The data hold around 160,000 clones, with 80% to 90% observed a single time. In the case of this clone: Its antigen is unknown.

Overall study results and limits: Lesional tissue from the scalp (especially in alopecia totalis/universalis) showed higher clonality than normal scalp. Normal skin's resident alphabeta T cells are also sequenced in scalp samples.

This material consisted of CD8+ T cells sorted from blood, taken at week 0. The TCR comes from a human donor with alopecia areata.

The CDR3 loop reads CASRPSGTSYNEQFF. In nucleotides, the CDR3 is TGTGCCAGCAGGCCTAGCGGGACCTCCTACAATGAGCAGTTCTTC. The J gene is TRBJ2-1, the V gene TRBV7-9, with 9 bases that match TRBD2. This CDR3 comprises 15 residues. V shed 6 bases, J shed 0 bases, and the junction held 3 bases outside the gene matches. Per germline, CDR1 SEHNR and CDR2 FQNEAQ (reference sequence).